The clone carrying this TCR beta chain was observed once. As yet, its antigen is unknown. Germline CDR1 reads KGHSH; CDR2 reads LQKENI. The CDR3 consists of 18 residues. V dropped 6 bases and J dropped 6; count of bases not matched to a gene: 20. The repertoire was sequenced with immunoSEQ multiplex PCR; TCRdb's copy has only in-frame clones and lacks some. Of 75,000 to 100,000 clones in the sample, 93% were seen once. The data were taken from a study of Tregs in tolerant kidney transplant recipients. Findings and caveats of the study: The small number of patients limits these findings pending further validation. Biological reproducibility was not directly addressed in this study. Antigen-driven expansion was suggested because donor-specific Tregs expanded more than all Tregs in tolerant patients.

Mixed chimerism was transient after nonmyeloablative marrow transplants from related graft donors. The gene calls are TRBV18 and TRBJ1-1; 9 bases agree with TRBD1. The TCR sequence derives from a human patient who received a combined kidney and bone marrow transplant. Some T cells may be transferred from the graft donor. The sample consisted of CD4+ T cells from blood (PBMCs), taken 12 months after the transplant. The CDR3 nucleotides are TGTGCCAGCTCCCTTTTTTTCGGGACAGGGAAAAGTGGGGCTGAAGCTTTCTTT. Translation: CASSLFFGTGKSGAEAFF.